This entry lists 3 T cell receptor beta chains sequenced from one sample in a study of CXCR3-negative and CXCR3-positive naive CD8 T cells. Overall study results and limits: Hydrophobicity was higher for TRB CDR3s found in CXCR3-positive naive cells than in CXCR3-negative naive cells.

Their antigens are not known. UMI-labeled 5' RACE yielded the TRB cDNA libraries. TCRdb re-called the 5' RACE reads and catalogs CDR3 proteins one per entry, DNA excluded. The table for this sample gives around 160,000 distinct CDR3 sequences. Sequencing was carried out using naive CXCR3+ CD8+ T cells from blood. Noted subset: CD45RO-CCR7+CD27+CD95- naive CD8+ T cells expressing CXCR3 (TNR3+). The receptors were sampled from a human donor in good health. Some clones in this sample may be carry-over from other donors' samples.

V is TRBV4-2 and J is TRBJ1-1. The length of the CDR3 is 11 residues. The germline CDR1 and CDR2 sequences are LGHNA and YNFKEQ. The CDR3 spells CASTSTTEAFF.

The chain employs TRBV4-3 and TRBJ2-7; absent DNA, TCRdb's TRBD1 call cannot be checked. The CDR3 is 14 amino acids. CDR1 is LGHNA, CDR2 YSLEER, per germline. CDR3: CASSHGQGTYEQYF.

CDR3 amino acids: CASSLFPLAGGAYEQYF. The chain couples TRBV5-1 to TRBJ2-7; the D gene TCRdb calls, TRBD2, cannot be checked with no DNA. Germline V gene sequence: CDR1 SGHRS, CDR2 YFSETQ. This CDR3 has 17 residues.